This is a list of T cell receptor beta chains from one sample in a study of cytomegalovirus exposure and HLA in healthy donors. Produced via immunoSEQ multiplex PCR; TCRdb's table is partial and in-frame only. This sample yields approximately 160,000 clones, of which 80% are seen a single time; about 4.3% belongs to the top ten. The sequencing input was PBMCs. These receptors were collected from a woman aged 45-60 years in good health and CMV-seropositive. Each CDR3 is given with its conserved first and last residue. D genes are given only for firm matches. Clone sizes are given selectively: once, few, many, or a class where the clone is expanded.

TRBJ1-2 | - | TRBV7-9 | - | TGTGCCAGCAGCTTAGGACAGAACAACTATGGCTACACCTTC | CASSLGQNNYGYTF
TRBJ2-3 | once | TRBV5-1 | - | TGCGCCAGCGAGGAGCCCAACACAGATACGCAGTATTTT | CASEEPNTDTQYF
TRBJ2-1 | - | TRBV4-2 | TRBD1 | TGTGCCAGCAGCCCCCGGACAGGCTTTTACAATGAGCAGTTCTTC | CASSPRTGFYNEQFF
TRBJ1-1 | - | TRBV19 | - | TGTGCCAGTAGTTTCAAGACAGGCTGGAACACTGAAGCTTTCTTT | CASSFKTGWNTEAFF
TRBJ2-1 | - | TRBV9 | TRBD2 | TGTGCCAGCAGCGTATTCGTAGCGGGGGCCTACAATGAGCAGTTCTTC | CASSVFVAGAYNEQFF
TRBJ1-5 | - | TRBV10-3 | TRBD1 | TGTGCCATCAGACAGGGGATCGATCAGCCCCAGCATTTT | CAIRQGIDQPQHF
TRBJ2-2 | - | TRBV6-1 | - | TGTGCCAGCAGTGTAGAGAACACCGGGGAGCTGTTTTTT | CASSVENTGELFF
TRBJ2-3 | once | TRBV5-4 | - | TGTGCCAGCAGCTTGGGCGGACACCCGGGAGTCGAGGGCACAGATACGCAGTATTTT | CASSLGGHPGVEGTDTQYF
TRBJ1-1 | - | TRBV11-2 | TRBD1 | TGTGCCAGCAGCTTAGATGGGACAGGGGTGGTGGCGAACACTGAAGCTTTCTTT | CASSLDGTGVVANTEAFF
TRBJ1-5 | - | TRBV11-2 | - | TGTGCCAGCAGCTTAGATCCTGGGGGGGCCCAGCATTTT | CASSLDPGGAQHF
TRBJ2-2 | few | TRBV7-9 | - | TGTGCCAGCCGAGCTTTGGGCAGGACGAACACCGGGGAGCTGTTTTTT | CASRALGRTNTGELFF
TRBJ2-2 | many | TRBV6-6 | - | TGTGCCAGCAGTTCCTATTTCAACACCGGGGAGCTGTTTTTT | CASSSYFNTGELFF
TRBJ2-1 | - | TRBV6-6 | TRBD1 | TGTGCCAGCAGTCGATCCGGGACAGACAACAATGAGCAGTTCTTC | CASSRSGTDNNEQFF
TRBJ2-5 | - | TRBV2 | - | TGTGCCAGCAGTGCCCCCCTATGGGAGACCCAGTACTTC | CASSAPLWETQYF
TRBJ1-2 | - | TRBV7-2 | - | TGTGCCAGCAGCCGTCTGGGACAACTACGGGGCTACACCTTC | CASSRLGQLRGYTF
TRBJ2-1 | - | TRBV9 | - | TGTGCCAGCAGCGTAGTGGGAAGCGGCCTAAATGAGCAGTTCTTC | CASSVVGSGLNEQFF